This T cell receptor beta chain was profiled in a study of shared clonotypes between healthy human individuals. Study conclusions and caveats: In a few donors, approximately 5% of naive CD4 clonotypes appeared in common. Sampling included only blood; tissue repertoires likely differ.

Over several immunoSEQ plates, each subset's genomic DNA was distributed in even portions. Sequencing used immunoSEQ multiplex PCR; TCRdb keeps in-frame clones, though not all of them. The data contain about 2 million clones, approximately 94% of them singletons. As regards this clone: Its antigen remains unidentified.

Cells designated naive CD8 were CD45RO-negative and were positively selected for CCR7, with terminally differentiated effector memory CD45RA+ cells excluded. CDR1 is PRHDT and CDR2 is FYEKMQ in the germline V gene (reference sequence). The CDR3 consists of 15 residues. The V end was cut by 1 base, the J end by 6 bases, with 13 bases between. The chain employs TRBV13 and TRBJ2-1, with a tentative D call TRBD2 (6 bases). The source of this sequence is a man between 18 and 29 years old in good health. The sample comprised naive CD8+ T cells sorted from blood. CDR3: CASSLEAAGFNEQFF. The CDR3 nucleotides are TGTGCCAGCAGCTTAGAGGCGGCGGGATTCAATGAGCAGTTCTTC.